The rows below give T cell receptor beta chains drawn from one sample of a study of blood T cell repertoires in COVID-19. TCRdb keeps only in-frame clones here, not all; method: immunoSEQ multiplex PCR. The sample holds around 250,000 clones, almost 85% seen once. The sample comprised peripheral blood. The origin of the receptors is a woman over 75 with acute or convalescent COVID-19. CDR3s include the opening cysteine and the closing phenylalanine or tryptophan. Each record gives: J gene, V gene, clone size, D gene, CDR3 DNA, CDR3 protein. A D gene is named only where the DNA matches it firmly. Where a row states a size, it is once, few, many or the class of an expanded clone; other rows omit it.

TRBJ1-3	TRBV6-5	.	TRBD1	TGTGCCAGCAGGGGGGACAGGTTCTCTGGAAACACCATATATTTT	CASRGDRFSGNTIYF
TRBJ2-5	TRBV5-5	.	TRBD1	TGTGCCAGCAGCACCGGGACAGACCAAGAGACCCAGTACTTC	CASSTGTDQETQYF
TRBJ1-1	TRBV11-3	.	.	TGTGCCAGCAGCTTAGAAACGGGGGTGGGGAGGACTGAAGCTTTCTTT	CASSLETGVGRTEAFF
TRBJ1-5	TRBV9	.	TRBD1	TGTGCCAGCTCGCAAGGGGGACAGGGGAGTCAGCCCCAGCATTTT	CASSQGGQGSQPQHF
TRBJ2-7	TRBV27	few	.	TGTGCCAGCAGCCGCCTCCAGGGGAACTCCTACGAGCAGTACTTC	CASSRLQGNSYEQYF
TRBJ1-1	TRBV27	.	TRBD1	TGTGCCAGCAGTTTCTGGGGACAGATAAACACTGAAGCTTTCTTT	CASSFWGQINTEAFF
TRBJ1-3	TRBV15	once	TRBD1	TGTGCCACCAGCAGACGGACAGGGGGCGTGGGAAACACCATATATTTT	CATSRRTGGVGNTIYF
TRBJ1-4	TRBV18	.	TRBD1	TGTGCCAGCTCACCCCTTAACAGGGGCCAAAATGAAAAACTGTTTTTT	CASSPLNRGQNEKLFF
TRBJ2-1	TRBV6-2/TRBV6-3	.	.	TGTGCCAGCAGTTACTGGGCAGAATACTACAATGAGCAGTTCTTC	CASSYWAEYYNEQFF
TRBJ1-2	TRBV4-1	.	.	TGCGCCAGCAGCCAACCCGGGACTAACTATGGCTACACCTTC	CASSQPGTNYGYTF
TRBJ1-6	TRBV18	.	.	TGTGCCAGCTCACCGCGACAATCGGATAATTCACCCCTCCACTTT	CASSPRQSDNSPLHF
TRBJ1-5	TRBV12-3/TRBV12-4	.	.	TGTGCCAGCAGGAAGAGTTGGAATCAGCCCCAGCATTTT	CASRKSWNQPQHF
TRBJ1-1	TRBV28	once	TRBD1	TGTGCCAGCACGCCCAGGGGGCGAGACGCTTTCTTT	CASTPRGRDAFF
TRBJ2-1	TRBV3-1/TRBV3-2	.	TRBD2	TGTGCCAGCAGCCAAGTCTCAAGGACTAGCGGGGGGGCCGGCAATGAGCAGTTCTTC	CASSQVSRTSGGAGNEQFF
TRBJ1-1	TRBV20-1	.	.	TGCAGTGCTAGTAACAGGAGGGAGAACACTGAAGCTTTCTTT	CSASNRRENTEAFF
TRBJ1-4	TRBV7-9	once	TRBD1	TGTGCCAGCAGCCCACGACAGGGGGCGAGTGAAAAACTGTTTTTT	CASSPRQGASEKLFF
TRBJ1-2	TRBV2	few	.	TGTGCCAGCAGTCTCCAGGGTAGGGACTATGGCTACACCTTC	CASSLQGRDYGYTF
TRBJ2-1	TRBV6-5	.	TRBD1	TGTGCCAGCAGCCCCACGACAGGGGTTAATGAGCAGTTCTTC	CASSPTTGVNEQFF
TRBJ2-3	TRBV29-1	.	.	TGCAGCGTTGAATCCGGGAGCACAGATACGCAGTATTTT	CSVESGSTDTQYF
TRBJ1-2	TRBV3-1/TRBV3-2	.	.	TGTGCCAGCAGCCTATCAACCCGCCAAACTTTCGGAGGAGGCTACACCTTC	CASSLSTRQTFGGGYTF
TRBJ1-1	TRBV7-8	.	TRBD1	TGTGCCAGCAGCTCCCGACAGGGTACCACTGAAGCTTTCTTT	CASSSRQGTTEAFF
TRBJ2-7	TRBV6-6	.	TRBD1	TGTGCCAGCAGAGGGGGCGCACGCTCCTACGAGCAGTACTTC	CASRGGARSYEQYF
TRBJ2-7	TRBV6-2/TRBV6-3	.	.	TGTGCCAGCAGTTATGGGACTCCCTCCTACGAGCAGTACTTC	CASSYGTPSYEQYF
TRBJ2-1	TRBV5-1	once	.	TGCGCCAGCAGCTTGGTAGGGGCGCAGGACAATGAGCAGTTCTTC	CASSLVGAQDNEQFF
TRBJ2-7	TRBV5-1	.	TRBD2	TGCGCCAGCAGCGGAACTAGCGGGTTGTACGAGCAGTACTTC	CASSGTSGLYEQYF
TRBJ1-5	TRBV7-9	few	.	TGTGCCAGCAGCTTAGGCGGGGGGTTTAATCAGCCCCAGCATTTT	CASSLGGGFNQPQHF
TRBJ2-7	TRBV3-1/TRBV3-2	.	.	TGTGCCAGCAGTCGACTAGTTGGAGGCGAGCAGTACTTC	CASSRLVGGEQYF
TRBJ1-5	TRBV19	many	TRBD1	TGTGCCAGTAGTACGCCACTGGGACAGGGAAAGAATAGCAATCAGCCCCAGGGTACCCCCCAGCATTTT	CASSTPLGQGKNSNQPQGTPQHF
TRBJ1-5	TRBV4-1	.	.	TGCGCCAGCAGCCAAGATCGACTCGATCAGCCCCAGCATTTT	CASSQDRLDQPQHF
TRBJ1-3	TRBV19	.	.	TGTGCCAGTAGCGCTAGGAAGGACACCATATATTTT	CASSARKDTIYF